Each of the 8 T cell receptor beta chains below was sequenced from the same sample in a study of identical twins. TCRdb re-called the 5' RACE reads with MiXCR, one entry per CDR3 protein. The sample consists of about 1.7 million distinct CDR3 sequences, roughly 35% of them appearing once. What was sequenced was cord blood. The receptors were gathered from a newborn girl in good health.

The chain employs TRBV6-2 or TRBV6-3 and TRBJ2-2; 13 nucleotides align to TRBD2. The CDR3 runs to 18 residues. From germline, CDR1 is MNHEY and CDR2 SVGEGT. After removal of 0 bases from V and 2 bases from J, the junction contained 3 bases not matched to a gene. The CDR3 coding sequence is TGTGCCAGCAGTTACTCAACTAGCGGGAGGGCCAACACCGGGGAGCTGTTTTTT. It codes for CASSYSTSGRANTGELFF.

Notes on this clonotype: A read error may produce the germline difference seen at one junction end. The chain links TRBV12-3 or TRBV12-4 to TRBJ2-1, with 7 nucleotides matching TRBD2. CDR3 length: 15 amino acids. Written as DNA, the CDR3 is TGTGCCAGCAGTAGGACTAGTCGGGACCCTAATGAGCGGTTCTTC. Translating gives CASSRTSRDPNERFF.

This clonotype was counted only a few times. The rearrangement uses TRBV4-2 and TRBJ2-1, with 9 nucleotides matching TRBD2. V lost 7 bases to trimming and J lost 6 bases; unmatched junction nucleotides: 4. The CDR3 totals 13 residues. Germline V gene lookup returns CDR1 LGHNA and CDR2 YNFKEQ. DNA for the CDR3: TGTGCCAGCACCCGGACTAGCGCCAATGAGCAGTTCTTC. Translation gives CASTRTSANEQFF.

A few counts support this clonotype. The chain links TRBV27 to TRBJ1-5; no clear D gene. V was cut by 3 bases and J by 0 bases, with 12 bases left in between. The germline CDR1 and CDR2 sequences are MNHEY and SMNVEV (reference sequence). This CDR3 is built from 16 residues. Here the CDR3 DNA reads TGTGCCAGCAGTTTGGCATCTACTTATAGCAATCAGCCCCAGCATTTT. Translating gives CASSLASTYSNQPQHF.

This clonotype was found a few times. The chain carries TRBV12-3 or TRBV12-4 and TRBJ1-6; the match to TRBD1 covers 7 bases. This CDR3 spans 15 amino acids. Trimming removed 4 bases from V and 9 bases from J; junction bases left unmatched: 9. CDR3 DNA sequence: TGTGCCAGCAGTTCCAACAGGGGACCTATTTCACCCCTCCACTTT. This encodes CASSSNRGPISPLHF.

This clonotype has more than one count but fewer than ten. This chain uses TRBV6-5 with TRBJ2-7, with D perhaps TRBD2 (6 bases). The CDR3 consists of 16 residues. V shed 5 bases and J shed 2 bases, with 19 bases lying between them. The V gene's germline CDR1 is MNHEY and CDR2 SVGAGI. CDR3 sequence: CASSPRASRGTYEQYF. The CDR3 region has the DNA TGTGCCAGCAGTCCCCGGGCCTCTCGGGGGACCTACGAGCAGTACTTC.

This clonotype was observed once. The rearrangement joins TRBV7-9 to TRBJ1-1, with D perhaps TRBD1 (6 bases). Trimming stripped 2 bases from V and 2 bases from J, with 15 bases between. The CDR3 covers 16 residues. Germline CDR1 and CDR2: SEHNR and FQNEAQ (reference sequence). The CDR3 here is CASSLRSGANNTEAFF. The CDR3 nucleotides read TGTGCCAGCAGCTTACGGTCGGGGGCGAACAACACTGAAGCTTTCTTT. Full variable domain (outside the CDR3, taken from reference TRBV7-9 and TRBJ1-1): DTGVSQNPRHKITKRGQNVTFRCDPISEHNRLYWYRQTLGQGPEFLTYFQNEAQLEKSRLLSDRFSAERPKGSFSTLEIQRTEQGDSAMYLCASSLRSGANNTEAFFGQGTRLTVV.

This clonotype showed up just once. CDR3 protein: CASSRVGQGVDEQFF. As DNA, the CDR3 is TGTGCCAGCAGTCGCGTGGGACAGGGGGTGGATGAGCAGTTCTTC. The rearrangement joins TRBV13 to TRBJ2-1, with TRBD1 identical over 11 bases. V lost 6 bases and J lost 8; bases outside the gene matches: 9. The V gene's germline CDR1 is PRHDT and CDR2 FYEKMQ (reference sequence). CDR3 length: 15 residues.